Presented here are 30 T cell receptor beta chains from one specimen sequenced in a study of blood T cells in healthy people across ages. A second PCR, run for about 7 to 11 cycles, used a sample-barcoded 5' primer plus a J-beta primer mix. TCRdb recomputed calls from the 5' RACE reads with MiXCR, one row per CDR3 protein. The repertoire includes about 640,000 distinct CDR3 sequences, under 65% of them detected once, and over 35% sits in the top ten. The source material was blood. These receptors were collected from a man in his 60s in good health.

With regard to this clonotype: At one end, the junction sequence differs from germline, possibly due to a read error. This sequence joins TRBV5-8 and TRBJ1-1; D perhaps matches TRBD1 (5 bases). The length of the CDR3 is 15 residues. Germline loops: CDR1 SGHTS, CDR2 YDEGEE. The CDR3: CASSLVSGILKGAFF. The CDR3 DNA reads as TGTGCCAGCAGTTTGGTCTCAGGCATTCTAAAGGGGGCTTTCTTT. The full variable domain, rest sourced from reference TRBV5-8 and TRBJ1-1, is EAGVTQSPTHLIKTRGQQATLRCSPISGHTSVYWYQQALGLGLQFLLWYDEGEERNRGNFPPRFSGRQFPNYSSELNVNALELEDSALYLCASSLVSGILKGAFFGQGTRLTVV.

The chain uses TRBV27 and TRBJ1-4, with a tentative D call TRBD1 (6 bases). Trimming cost V 8 bases and J 7 bases, with 20 bases left between them. Looked up from germline, CDR1 is MNHEY and CDR2 is SMNVEV (reference sequence). The CDR3 contains 15 residues. CDR3 sequence: CASRALGGASEKLFF. The CDR3 DNA is TGTGCCAGCCGAGCGCTCGGGGGGGCTAGTGAAAAACTGTTTTTT.

In this sample, this clonotype turned up a few times. The CDR3 nucleotides are TGCGCCAGCAGCCGTGGACTAGCGGCTGAAGAGACCCAGTACTTC. This encodes CASSRGLAAEETQYF. The rearrangement uses TRBV5-1 and TRBJ2-5; 10 positions match TRBD2. Trimming removed 4 bases from V and 3 bases from J; junction bases left unmatched: 6. This CDR3 spans 15 amino acids. Looked up from germline, CDR1 is SGHRS and CDR2 is YFSETQ.

The rearrangement joins TRBV12-3 or TRBV12-4 to TRBJ1-1, with a tentative D call TRBD1 (6 bases). Deletions cut 4 bases from V and 4 bases from J, with 10 bases between. The CDR3 runs 13 residues. CDR3 sequence reads: CASSSLRGTEAFF. For the CDR3, the DNA is TGTGCCAGCAGTTCCCTCAGGGGCACTGAAGCTTTCTTT.

This chain uses TRBV29-1 with TRBJ1-5; possible D gene TRBD1, 5 bases. The CDR3 has 12 amino acids. The germline gives CDR1 SQVTM, CDR2 ANQGSEA. Trimming cost V 6 bases and J 4 bases, with 10 bases left between them. The DNA of the CDR3 is TGCAGCGTGGCGGGGCCTAATCAGCCCCAGCATTTT. The encoded protein is CSVAGPNQPQHF.

This clonotype came up a few times. The chain uses TRBV6-2 or TRBV6-3 and TRBJ2-6; either TRBD1 or TRBD2 may supply D (5 bases each). V shed 1 base and J shed 0 bases, with 13 bases lying between them. The CDR3 covers 18 residues. Germline V gene data show CDR1 as MNHEY and CDR2 as SVGEGT. The CDR3 reads CASSYFGDLTSGANVLTF. Here the CDR3 DNA reads TGTGCCAGCAGTTACTTCGGGGACCTAACCTCTGGGGCCAACGTCCTGACTTTC.

The J gene is TRBJ1-1, the V gene TRBV7-2, with TRBD1 matching over 7 bases. Germline V gene sequence: CDR1 SGHTA, CDR2 FQGNSA. V lost 5 bases and J lost 10; bases outside the gene matches: 10. The CDR3 runs to 13 residues. The CDR3 bases are TGTGCCAGCAGCCCTAAGGGGACAGATGCAGCTTTCTTT. Amino acid sequence: CASSPKGTDAAFF.

This chain joins TRBV20-1 and TRBJ1-2; TRBD1 is a possible D gene (6 bases). V shed 6 bases and J shed 3 bases, with 14 bases lying between them. Per germline, CDR1 DFQATT and CDR2 SNEGSKA (reference sequence). The CDR3 is 13 residues long. This CDR3 reads CSAGGAVDYGYTF. The CDR3 DNA reads TGCAGTGCCGGGGGGGCGGTAGACTATGGCTACACCTTC.

This chain uses TRBV5-1 with TRBJ2-3, with D unresolved. The germline V and J ends were trimmed by 1 base and 4 bases, with 10 bases remaining between them. This CDR3 region has 14 residues. Germline V gene lookup returns CDR1 SGHRS and CDR2 YFSETQ. CDR3 sequence (DNA): TGCGCCAGCAGCTTGCAAGGTAACGCAGATACGCAGTATTTT. Protein: CASSLQGNADTQYF.

The chain combines TRBV5-1 with TRBJ2-1; D not resolved. Per germline, CDR1 SGHRS and CDR2 YFSETQ. Trimming shortened V by 5 bases and J by 8 bases, and 11 bases separated the two germline ends. The CDR3 is 12 residues long. The CDR3 protein is CASRGQLYEQFF. DNA of the CDR3: TGCGCCAGCAGGGGCCAGTTGTATGAGCAGTTCTTC.

The J gene is TRBJ2-7, the V gene TRBV10-3; D may be TRBD1 (5 bases). The length of the CDR3 is 13 residues. V lost 5 bases and J lost 2, with 10 bases in between. Germline V gives CDR1 ENHRY, CDR2 SYGVKD. CDR3 bases: TGTGCCATCAGTAAGGACATAACCTACGAGCAGTACTTC. Amino acid sequence: CAISKDITYEQYF.

This chain's CDR3 is CASSSGQGGETQFF. The CDR3 coding sequence is TGTGCCAGCAGCTCGGGACAGGGGGGAGAGACCCAGTTCTTC. V and J are TRBV11-3 and TRBJ2-1; 11 bases align to TRBD1. Germline loops: CDR1 SGHNT, CDR2 YENEEA. CDR3 length: 14 residues. J was trimmed by 13 bases and V by 4 bases; bases with no gene match: 9.

This clonotype was found a few times. V usage is TRBV7-2 and J usage is TRBJ2-7; TRBD2 agrees at 10 bases. Germline CDR1 and CDR2: SGHTA and FQGNSA. This CDR3 spans 17 amino acids. Unmatched junction bases numbered 11, after V lost 5 bases and J lost 1 base. DNA for the CDR3: TGTGCCAGCAGCAATAGGGGGTCAGCGGGGGGGTCCTACGAGCAGTACTTC. Protein product: CASSNRGSAGGSYEQYF.

Judged by abundance, this clonotype is large. The V call is TRBV6-6, the J call TRBJ1-1, with unresolved D. V lost 1 base and J lost 8, with 5 bases in between. CDR3 length equals 11 residues. Germline V gives CDR1 MNHNY, CDR2 SVGAGI (reference sequence). The CDR3 protein is CASSYFQEAFF. In nucleotides, the CDR3 is TGTGCCAGCAGTTACTTTCAGGAAGCTTTCTTT.

Note on this clonotype: A junction boundary mismatches the germline segment, possibly from a read error. The rearrangement links TRBV29-1 to TRBJ2-1; D is undetermined. Germline V lookup: CDR1 SQVTM, CDR2 ANQGSEA. This CDR3 region has 14 residues. CDR3 coding DNA: TGCGGCGTTGTCGGCGGAAGCTCCTACAATGAGCAGTTCTTC. Translation: CGVVGGSSYNEQFF.

This chain links TRBV27 with TRBJ1-6, with a weak D call TRBD1 (5 bases). Germline-derived CDR1 and CDR2 are MNHEY and SMNVEV (reference sequence). The CDR3 has 16 amino acids. The V and J ends lost 3 bases and 0 bases respectively, with 9 bases between them. CDR3 amino acids: CASSFRGSSYNSPLHF. CDR3 in DNA: TGTGCCAGCAGTTTTCGGGGCAGCTCCTATAATTCACCCCTCCACTTT.

The genes are TRBV20-1 and TRBJ2-3, with TRBD2 as a possible D gene (5 bases). V lost 6 bases and J 2 bases, leaving 24 bases between the germline ends. Germline loops: CDR1 DFQATT, CDR2 SNEGSKA (reference sequence). The CDR3 totals 17 residues. The CDR3 nucleotides are TGCAGTGCACCCCGGCGTGGAGGTACGGCCTCCACAGATACGCAGTATTTT. It specifies CSAPRRGGTASTDTQYF.

In its sample, this clonotype was seen a few times. The chain has TRBV29-1 and TRBJ2-1; unclear D gene. The CDR3 totals 12 residues. V lost 6 bases and J 8 bases, leaving 14 bases between the germline ends. Germline CDR1 SQVTM, CDR2 ANQGSEA. CDR3 bases: TGCAGCGTGGCCGGGTCCTCGGATGAGCAGTTCTTC. This encodes CSVAGSSDEQFF.

V is TRBV28 and J is TRBJ2-7; possibly TRBD1 for D (5 bases). The V end was cut by 6 bases, the J end by 0 bases, with 12 bases between. The V gene's germline CDR1 is MDHEN and CDR2 SYDVKM. The CDR3 extends over 14 amino acids. In nucleotides, the CDR3 is TGTGCCAGCAGCCAAACAGGTCCCTCCTACGAGCAGTACTTC. It codes for CASSQTGPSYEQYF.

This clonotype has just a few counts. V gene TRBV20-1 combines with J gene TRBJ2-1; 10 bases fit TRBD1. The CDR3 covers 12 residues. After removal of 5 bases from V and 8 bases from J, the junction contained 3 bases not matched to a gene. Germline values: CDR1 DFQATT, CDR2 SNEGSKA (reference sequence). The DNA of the CDR3 is TGCAGTGCTGGGGGACAGGGGTATGAGCAGTTCTTC. This codes for CSAGGQGYEQFF.

The gene calls are TRBV6-2 or TRBV6-3 and TRBJ2-3; 13 bases align to TRBD2. The V gene's germline CDR1 is MNHEY and CDR2 SVGEGT. The CDR3 contains 16 residues. V lost 7 bases and J lost 4; bases outside the gene matches: 8. The CDR3 loop is CASTDRLAGGSDTQYF. The CDR3 DNA sequence: TGTGCCAGCACAGACCGACTAGCGGGGGGTTCAGATACGCAGTATTTT.

The chain carries TRBV20-1 and TRBJ2-1, with 8 bases fitting TRBD1. Germline CDR1 is DFQATT and CDR2 is SNEGSKA (reference sequence). The CDR3 loop spans 13 amino acids. Germline trimming cut 5 bases from V and 7 bases from J; bases unmatched to any gene: 7. In DNA form, the CDR3 reads TGCAGTGCTGAGGACAGGGTCGGGAATGAGCAGTTCTTC. Amino acids: CSAEDRVGNEQFF.

Ten or more counts support this clonotype. The CDR3 here is CASSHTQGHYGYTF. CDR3 DNA: TGTGCCAGCAGTCATACACAGGGGCACTATGGCTACACCTTC. The chain is built from TRBV2 and TRBJ1-2, with 7 bases lining up with TRBD1. The CDR3 runs to 14 residues. Germline CDR1 is SNHLY and CDR2 is FYNNEI. V dropped 5 bases and J dropped 3; count of bases not matched to a gene: 6.

This clonotype was observed a single time. The chain couples TRBV18 to TRBJ2-5; D is ambiguous. Germline loops: CDR1 KGHSH, CDR2 LQKENI. This CDR3 region has 15 residues. With 0 bases removed from V and 4 bases from J, the gap between germline ends came to 12 bases. The CDR3 coding sequence is TGTGCCAGCTCACCACCGTCCCGCTCGGGAGAGACCCAGTACTTC. Its translation is CASSPPSRSGETQYF.

This clonotype was counted only a few times. V and J are TRBV4-2 and TRBJ2-5, with D perhaps TRBD1 or TRBD2 (5 bases each). The CDR3 runs 17 residues. Per germline, CDR1 LGHNA and CDR2 YNFKEQ. V lost 1 base and J lost 4, with 19 bases in between. CDR3: CASSQGLGVMRPETQYF. The CDR3 DNA sequence: TGTGCCAGCAGCCAAGGACTGGGGGTCATGAGGCCAGAGACCCAGTACTTC.

V is TRBV7-6 and J is TRBJ2-1; 7 nucleotides line up with TRBD1. With V trimmed by 3 bases and J by 1 base, 6 bases remained unmatched. This CDR3 is built from 16 residues. Looked up from germline, CDR1 is SGHVS and CDR2 is FNYEAQ. CDR3 sequence (DNA): TGTGCCAGCAGCTTCTTCGCACAGGGGTCCTACAATGAGCAGTTCTTC. Translating gives CASSFFAQGSYNEQFF.

Here the CDR3 reads CASRASGQGYEQYF. CDR3 in DNA: TGTGCCAGCAGGGCCAGTGGACAGGGATACGAGCAGTACTTC. The chain employs TRBV6-1 and TRBJ2-7, with TRBD1 matching over 8 bases. Trimming took 6 bases from V and 4 from J; bases not matched to a gene: 8. The length of the CDR3 is 14 residues. The germline gives CDR1 MNHNS, CDR2 SASEGT.

This chain uses TRBV6-6 with TRBJ2-5; TRBD1 matches at 10 bases. The V gene's germline CDR1 is MNHNY and CDR2 SVGAGI (reference sequence). The CDR3 contains 16 residues. The V gene end was trimmed by 6 bases and the J gene end by 2 bases; junction bases not matched to a gene: 9. CDR3 loop: CASSPGQGREQETQYF. In DNA, the CDR3 is TGTGCCAGCAGCCCGGGACAGGGGAGGGAACAAGAGACCCAGTACTTC.

In its sample, this clonotype was seen a few times. The CDR3 bases are TGTGCCAGCACGGCGGGGGCGGCGAGTACGCAGTATTTT. This codes for CASTAGAASTQYF. The rearrangement links TRBV2 to TRBJ2-3, with D tentatively TRBD2 (7 bases). Germline V gives CDR1 SNHLY, CDR2 FYNNEI. This CDR3 region has 13 residues. The V gene lost 7 bases and the J gene lost 8 bases, with 16 bases spanning the gap.

This clonotype was seen at least ten times. V gene TRBV12-3 or TRBV12-4 combines with J gene TRBJ2-1; D tentatively fits TRBD1 or TRBD2 (6 bases each). Trimming left V 7 bases short and J 6 bases short, with 16 bases between. The CDR3 has 14 amino acids. This CDR3 reads CASTQSWGANEQFF. The CDR3 coding sequence is TGTGCCAGCACTCAAAGCTGGGGGGCCAATGAGCAGTTCTTC.